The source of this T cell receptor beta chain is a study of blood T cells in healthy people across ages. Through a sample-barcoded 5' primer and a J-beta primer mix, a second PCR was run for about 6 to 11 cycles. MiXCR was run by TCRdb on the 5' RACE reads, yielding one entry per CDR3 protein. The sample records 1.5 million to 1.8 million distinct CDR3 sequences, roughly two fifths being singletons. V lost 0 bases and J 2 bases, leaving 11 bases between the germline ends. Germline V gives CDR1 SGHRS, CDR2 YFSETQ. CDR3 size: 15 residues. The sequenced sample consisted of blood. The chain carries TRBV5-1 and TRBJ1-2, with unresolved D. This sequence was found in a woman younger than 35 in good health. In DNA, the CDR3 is TGCGCCAGCAGCTTGGAGGGTAATGAAAACTATGGCTACACCTTC. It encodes CASSLEGNENYGYTF.